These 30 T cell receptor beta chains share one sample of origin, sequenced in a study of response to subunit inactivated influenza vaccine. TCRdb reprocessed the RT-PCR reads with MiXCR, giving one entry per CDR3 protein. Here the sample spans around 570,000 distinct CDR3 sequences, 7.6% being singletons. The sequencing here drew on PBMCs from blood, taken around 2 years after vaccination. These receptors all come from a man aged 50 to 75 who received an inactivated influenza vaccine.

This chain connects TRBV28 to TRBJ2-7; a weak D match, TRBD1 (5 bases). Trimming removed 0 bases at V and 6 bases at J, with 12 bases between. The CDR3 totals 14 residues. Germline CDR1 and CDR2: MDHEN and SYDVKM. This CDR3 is CASSLWGLDREQYF. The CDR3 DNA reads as TGTGCCAGCAGTTTATGGGGGCTAGACCGCGAGCAGTACTTC.

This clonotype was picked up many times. Here the CDR3 reads CAISESLEKQYF. In nucleotides, the CDR3 is TGTGCCATCAGTGAGTCGCTAGAGAAGCAGTACTTC. The chain carries TRBV10-3 and TRBJ2-7, with D uncertain. CDR3 size: 12 residues. With 0 bases removed from V and 8 bases from J, the gap between germline ends came to 8 bases. Looked up from germline, CDR1 is ENHRY and CDR2 is SYGVKD.

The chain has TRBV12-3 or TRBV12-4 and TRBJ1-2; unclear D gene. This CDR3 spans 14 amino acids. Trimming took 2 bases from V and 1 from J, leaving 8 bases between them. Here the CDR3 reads CASSLNLFNYGYTF. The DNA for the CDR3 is TGTGCCAGCAGTTTAAACCTATTTAACTATGGCTACACCTTC.

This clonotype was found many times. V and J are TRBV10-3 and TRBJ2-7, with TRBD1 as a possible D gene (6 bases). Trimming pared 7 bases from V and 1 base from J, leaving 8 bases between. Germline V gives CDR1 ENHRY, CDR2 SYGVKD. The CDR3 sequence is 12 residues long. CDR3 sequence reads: CAITTGSYEQYF. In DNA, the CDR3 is TGTGCCATCACTACAGGGTCCTACGAGCAGTACTTC.

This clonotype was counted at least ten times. In DNA, the CDR3 is TGCAGTGCTAGTCGGCGGGTATACAATGAGCAGTTCTTC. Its translation: CSASRRVYNEQFF. The rearrangement uses TRBV20-1 and TRBJ2-1; TRBD2 is a possible D gene (5 bases). The CDR3 is 13 amino acids. Trimming cost V 3 bases and J 4 bases, with 10 bases left between them. Germline-derived CDR1 and CDR2 are DFQATT and SNEGSKA (reference sequence).

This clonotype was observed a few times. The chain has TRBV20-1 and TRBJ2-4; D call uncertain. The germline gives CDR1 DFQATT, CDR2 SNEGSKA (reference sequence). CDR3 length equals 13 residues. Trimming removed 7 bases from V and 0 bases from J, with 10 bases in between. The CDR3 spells CSVPSIAKNIQYF. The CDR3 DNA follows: TGCAGTGTTCCTTCGATAGCCAAAAACATTCAGTACTTC.

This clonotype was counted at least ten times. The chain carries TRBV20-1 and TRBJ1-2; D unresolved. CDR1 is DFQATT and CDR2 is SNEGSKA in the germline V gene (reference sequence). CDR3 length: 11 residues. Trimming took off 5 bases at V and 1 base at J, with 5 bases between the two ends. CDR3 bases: TGCAGTGCTCGAGTTAACTATGGCTACACCTTC. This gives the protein CSARVNYGYTF.

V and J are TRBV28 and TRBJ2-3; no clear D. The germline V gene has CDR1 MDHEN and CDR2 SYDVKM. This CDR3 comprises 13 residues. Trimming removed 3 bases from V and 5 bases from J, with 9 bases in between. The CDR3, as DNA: TGTGCCAGCAGTTTGGCAGGAATAGATACGCAGTATTTT. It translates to CASSLAGIDTQYF.

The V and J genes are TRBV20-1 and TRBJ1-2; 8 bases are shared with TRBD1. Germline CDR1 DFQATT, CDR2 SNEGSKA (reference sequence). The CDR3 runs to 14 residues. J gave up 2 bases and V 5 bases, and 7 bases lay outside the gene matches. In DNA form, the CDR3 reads TGCAGTGCTCCGGACAGGGCTGGGAACTATGGCTACACCTTC. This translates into CSAPDRAGNYGYTF.

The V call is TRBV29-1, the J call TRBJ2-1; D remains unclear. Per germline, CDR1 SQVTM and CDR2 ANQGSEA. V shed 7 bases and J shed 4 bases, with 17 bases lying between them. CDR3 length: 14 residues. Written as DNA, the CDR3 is TGCAGCGCAAGGACCATAATCCTTTACAATGAGCAGTTCTTC. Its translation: CSARTIILYNEQFF.

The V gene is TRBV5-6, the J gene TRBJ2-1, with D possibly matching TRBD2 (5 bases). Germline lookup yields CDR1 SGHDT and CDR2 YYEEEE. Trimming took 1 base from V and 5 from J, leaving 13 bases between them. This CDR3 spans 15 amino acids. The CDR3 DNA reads TGTGCCAGCAGCTTGCGGGGTAAAGCTAACAATGAGCAGTTCTTC. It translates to CASSLRGKANNEQFF. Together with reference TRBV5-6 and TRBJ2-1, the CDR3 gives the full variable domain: DAGVTQSPTHLIKTRGQQVTLRCSPKSGHDTVSWYQQALGQGPQFIFQYYEEEERQRGNFPDRFSGHQFPNYSSELNVNALLLGDSALYLCASSLRGKANNEQFFGPGTRLTVL.

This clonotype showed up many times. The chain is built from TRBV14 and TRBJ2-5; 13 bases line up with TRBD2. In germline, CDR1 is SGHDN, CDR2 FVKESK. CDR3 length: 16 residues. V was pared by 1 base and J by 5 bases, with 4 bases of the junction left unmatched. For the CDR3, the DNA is TGTGCCAGCAGCCAAGGCGGACTAGCGGGGGTGGAGACCCAGTACTTC. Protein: CASSQGGLAGVETQYF.

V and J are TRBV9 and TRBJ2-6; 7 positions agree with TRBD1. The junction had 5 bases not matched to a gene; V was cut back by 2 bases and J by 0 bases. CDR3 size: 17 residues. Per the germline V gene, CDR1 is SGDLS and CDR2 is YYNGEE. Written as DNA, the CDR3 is TGTGCCAGCAGCGTGGGGACAGTAAACTCTGGGGCCAACGTCCTGACTTTC. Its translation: CASSVGTVNSGANVLTF.

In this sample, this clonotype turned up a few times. Here the CDR3 DNA reads TGTGCCAGCAGCTTGGGGTGGGACCAGCCCCAGCATTTT. The encoded protein is CASSLGWDQPQHF. The V and J genes are TRBV5-5 and TRBJ1-5, with D possibly being TRBD1 (5 bases). V was cut by 0 bases and J by 7 bases, with 8 bases left in between. Per the germline V gene, CDR1 is SGHKS and CDR2 is YYEKEE (reference sequence). CDR3 length: 13 amino acids.

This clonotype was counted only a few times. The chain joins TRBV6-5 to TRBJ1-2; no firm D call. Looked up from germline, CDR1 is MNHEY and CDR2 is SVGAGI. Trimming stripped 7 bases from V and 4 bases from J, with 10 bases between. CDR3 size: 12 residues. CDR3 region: CASKGPFYGYTF. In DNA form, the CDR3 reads TGTGCCAGCAAGGGCCCTTTCTATGGCTACACCTTC.

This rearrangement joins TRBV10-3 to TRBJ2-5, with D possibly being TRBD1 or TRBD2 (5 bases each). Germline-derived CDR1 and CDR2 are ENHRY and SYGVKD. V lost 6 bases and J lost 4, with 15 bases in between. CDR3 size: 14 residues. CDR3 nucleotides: TGTGCCATCAGGGGACGGGGATCTATAGAGACCCAGTACTTC. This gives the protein CAIRGRGSIETQYF.

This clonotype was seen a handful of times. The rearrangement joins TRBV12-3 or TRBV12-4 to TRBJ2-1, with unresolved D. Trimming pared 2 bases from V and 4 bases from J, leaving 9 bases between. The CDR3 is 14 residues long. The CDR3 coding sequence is TGTGCCAGCAGTTTACTGTCCAAGTACAATGAGCAGTTCTTC. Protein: CASSLLSKYNEQFF.

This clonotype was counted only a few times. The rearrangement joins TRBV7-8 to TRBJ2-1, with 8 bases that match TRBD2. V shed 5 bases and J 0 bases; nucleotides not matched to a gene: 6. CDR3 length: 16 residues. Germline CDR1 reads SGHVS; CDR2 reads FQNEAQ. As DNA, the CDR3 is TGTGCCAGCAGCATACTAGCGGTGAGCTCCTACAATGAGCAGTTCTTC. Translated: CASSILAVSSYNEQFF. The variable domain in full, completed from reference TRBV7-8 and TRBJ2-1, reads GAGVSQSPRYKVAKRGQDVALRCDPISGHVSLFWYQQALGQGPEFLTYFQNEAQLDKSGLPSDRFFAERPEGSVSTLKIQRTQQEDSAVYLCASSILAVSSYNEQFFGPGTRLTVL.

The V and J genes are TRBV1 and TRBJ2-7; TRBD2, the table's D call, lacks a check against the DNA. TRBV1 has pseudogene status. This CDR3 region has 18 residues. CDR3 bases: TGCACCAGCAGCCAGAAAAAGGGCTCCTCGGAGAAAAGTGGCGAGCAGTACTTC. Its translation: CTSSQKKGSSEKSGEQYF.

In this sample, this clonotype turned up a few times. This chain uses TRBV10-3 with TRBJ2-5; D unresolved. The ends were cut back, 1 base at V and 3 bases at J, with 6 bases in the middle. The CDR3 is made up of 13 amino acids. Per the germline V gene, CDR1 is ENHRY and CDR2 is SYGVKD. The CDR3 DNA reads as TGTGCCATCAGTGAGTGGCCCGAAGAGACCCAGTACTTC. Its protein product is CAISEWPEETQYF.

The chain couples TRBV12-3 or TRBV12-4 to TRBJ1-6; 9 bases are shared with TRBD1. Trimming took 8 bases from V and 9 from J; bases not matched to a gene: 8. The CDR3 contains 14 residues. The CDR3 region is CASGTGRIRSPLHF. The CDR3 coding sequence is TGTGCCAGCGGGACAGGGAGAATACGTTCACCCCTCCACTTT.

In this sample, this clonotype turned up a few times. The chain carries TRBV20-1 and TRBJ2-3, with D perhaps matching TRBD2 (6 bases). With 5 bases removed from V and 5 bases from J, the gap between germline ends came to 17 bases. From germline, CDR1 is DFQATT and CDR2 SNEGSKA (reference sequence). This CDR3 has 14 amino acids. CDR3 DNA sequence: TGCAGTGCTGCCCTCTCCGGGGGTATAGATACGCAGTATTTT. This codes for CSAALSGGIDTQYF.

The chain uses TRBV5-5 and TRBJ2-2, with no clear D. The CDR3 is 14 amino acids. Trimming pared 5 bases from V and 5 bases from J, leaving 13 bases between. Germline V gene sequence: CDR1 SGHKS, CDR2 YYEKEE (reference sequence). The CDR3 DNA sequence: TGTGCCAGCAGTTCCCACTCTAGGACCGGGGAGCTGTTTTTT. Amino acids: CASSSHSRTGELFF.

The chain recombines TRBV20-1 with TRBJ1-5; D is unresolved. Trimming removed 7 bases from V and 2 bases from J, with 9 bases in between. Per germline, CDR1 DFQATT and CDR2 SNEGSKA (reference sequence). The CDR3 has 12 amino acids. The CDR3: CSGLRGNQPQHF. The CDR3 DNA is TGCAGTGGATTGCGGGGCAATCAGCCCCAGCATTTT.

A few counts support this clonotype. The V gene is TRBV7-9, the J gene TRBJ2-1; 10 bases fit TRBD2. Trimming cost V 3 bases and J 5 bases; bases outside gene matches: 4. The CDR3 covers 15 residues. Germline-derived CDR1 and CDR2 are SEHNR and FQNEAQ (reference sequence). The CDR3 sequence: CASSFFSGGNNEQFF. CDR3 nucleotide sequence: TGTGCCAGCAGCTTTTTTAGCGGGGGGAACAATGAGCAGTTCTTC.

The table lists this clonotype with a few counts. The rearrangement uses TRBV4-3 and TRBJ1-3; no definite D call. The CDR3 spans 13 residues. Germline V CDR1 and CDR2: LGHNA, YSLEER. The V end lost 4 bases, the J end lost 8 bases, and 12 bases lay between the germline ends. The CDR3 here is CASSLLGRDTIYF. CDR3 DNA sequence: TGCGCCAGCAGCCTTCTCGGCCGGGACACCATATATTTT.

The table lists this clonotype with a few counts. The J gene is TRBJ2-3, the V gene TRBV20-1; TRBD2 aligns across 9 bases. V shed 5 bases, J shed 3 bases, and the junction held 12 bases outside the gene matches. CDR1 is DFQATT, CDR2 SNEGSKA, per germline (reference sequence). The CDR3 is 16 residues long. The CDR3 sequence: CSAALRLAAATDTQYF. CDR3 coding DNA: TGCAGTGCTGCCCTGCGACTAGCGGCTGCTACAGATACGCAGTATTTT.

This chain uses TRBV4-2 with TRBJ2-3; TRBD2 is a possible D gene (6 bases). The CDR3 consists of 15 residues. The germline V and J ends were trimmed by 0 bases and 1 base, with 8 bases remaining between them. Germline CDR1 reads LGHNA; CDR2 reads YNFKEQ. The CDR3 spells CASSQDQRGTDTQYF. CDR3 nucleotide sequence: TGTGCCAGCAGCCAAGATCAGCGGGGCACAGATACGCAGTATTTT.

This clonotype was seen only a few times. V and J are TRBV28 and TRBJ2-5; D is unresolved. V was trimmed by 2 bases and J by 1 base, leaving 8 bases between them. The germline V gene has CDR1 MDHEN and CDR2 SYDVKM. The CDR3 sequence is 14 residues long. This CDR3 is CASSLIRTQETQYF. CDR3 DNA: TGTGCCAGCAGTTTAATTAGAACCCAAGAGACCCAGTACTTC.

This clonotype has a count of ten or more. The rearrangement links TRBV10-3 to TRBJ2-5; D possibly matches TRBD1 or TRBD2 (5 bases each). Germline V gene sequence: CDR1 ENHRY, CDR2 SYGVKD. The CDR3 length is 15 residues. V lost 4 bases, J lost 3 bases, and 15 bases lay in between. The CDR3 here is CAISGDRGLKETQYF. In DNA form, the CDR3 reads TGTGCCATCAGTGGGGACCGAGGGTTAAAAGAGACCCAGTACTTC.